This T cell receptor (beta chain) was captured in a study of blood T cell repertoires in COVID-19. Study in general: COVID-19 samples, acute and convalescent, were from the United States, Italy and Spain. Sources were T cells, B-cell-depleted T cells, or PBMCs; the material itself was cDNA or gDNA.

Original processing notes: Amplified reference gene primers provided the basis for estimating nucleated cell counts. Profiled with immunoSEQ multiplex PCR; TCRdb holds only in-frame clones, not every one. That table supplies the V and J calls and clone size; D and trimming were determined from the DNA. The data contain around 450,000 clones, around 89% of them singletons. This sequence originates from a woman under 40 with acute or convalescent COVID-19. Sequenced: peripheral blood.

This CDR3 reads CASSLRGGPATQYF. The CDR3 nucleotides read TGTGCCAGCAGCTTGAGGGGGGGCCCCGCGACCCAGTACTTC. This chain links TRBV5-4 with TRBJ2-5, with D perhaps matching TRBD2 (7 bases). Trimming left V 1 base short and J 7 bases short, with 14 bases between. The CDR3 consists of 14 residues. Germline loops: CDR1 SGHNT, CDR2 YYREEE (reference sequence). The full variable domain, completed using reference TRBV5-4 and TRBJ2-5, is ETGVTQSPTHLIKTRGQQVTLRCSSQSGHNTVSWYQQALGQGPQFIFQYYREEENGRGNFPPRFSGLQFPNYSSELNVNALELDDSALYLCASSLRGGPATQYFGPGTRLLVL.